The 3 T cell receptor beta chains presented below share a single source sample, sequenced in a study of cytomegalovirus exposure and HLA in healthy donors. The PCR used 60 Vbeta and 13 Jbeta primers. Using immunoSEQ multiplex PCR, the repertoire was profiled, and TCRdb retains in-frame clones only, with some absent. The sample has roughly 190,000 clones; around 87% are singletons. Material for sequencing was PBMCs. All receptors derive from a man between 25 and 39 years old in good health and CMV-seronegative.

The chain carries TRBV5-1 and TRBJ2-7, with a tentative D call TRBD2 (5 bases). The CDR3 extends over 19 amino acids. The germline V gene has CDR1 SGHRS and CDR2 YFSETQ. Trimming stripped 4 bases from V and 0 bases from J, with 26 bases between. The CDR3 loop reads CASSPMGAGYGADSYEQYF. CDR3 DNA sequence: TGCGCCAGCAGCCCGATGGGCGCGGGCTATGGAGCGGACTCCTACGAGCAGTACTTC.

The chain is built from TRBV4-1 and TRBJ2-6, with TRBD1 matching 10 bases. J was trimmed by 0 bases and V by 0 bases; bases with no gene match: 2. The CDR3 loop spans 18 amino acids. CDR1 and CDR2 from the germline V gene are MGHRA and YSYEKL. CDR3 sequence: CASSQEGQGNSGANVLTF. CDR3 sequence (DNA): TGCGCCAGCAGCCAAGAGGGACAGGGGAACTCTGGGGCCAACGTCCTGACTTTC.

This clone appeared once. This rearrangement joins TRBV28 to TRBJ2-7; TRBD1 matches 9 bases. V was clipped by 5 bases and J by 0 bases; unmatched bases: 2. Germline CDR1 reads MDHEN; CDR2 reads SYDVKM. This CDR3 is 14 amino acids long. The CDR3 here is CASSPGQGSYEQYF. The CDR3 coding sequence is TGTGCCAGCAGTCCGGGACAGGGCTCCTACGAGCAGTACTTC.